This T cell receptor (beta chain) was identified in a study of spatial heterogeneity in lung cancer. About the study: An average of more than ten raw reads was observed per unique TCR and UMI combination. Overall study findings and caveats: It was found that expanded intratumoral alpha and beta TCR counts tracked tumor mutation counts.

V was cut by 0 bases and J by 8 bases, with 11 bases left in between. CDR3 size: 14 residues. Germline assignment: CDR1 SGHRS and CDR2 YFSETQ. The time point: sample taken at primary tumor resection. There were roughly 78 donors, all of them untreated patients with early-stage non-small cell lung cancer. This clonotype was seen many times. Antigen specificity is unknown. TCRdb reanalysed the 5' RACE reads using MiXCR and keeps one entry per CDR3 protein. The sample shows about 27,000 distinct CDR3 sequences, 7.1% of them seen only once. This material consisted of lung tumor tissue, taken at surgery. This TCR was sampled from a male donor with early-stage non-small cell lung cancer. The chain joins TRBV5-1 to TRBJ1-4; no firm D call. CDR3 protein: CASSLGHKKEKLFF. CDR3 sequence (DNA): TGCGCCAGCAGCTTGGGGCACAAAAAGGAAAAACTGTTTTTT.